The entry below describes one TCR beta chain. Its matching antigen is unknown. Method: immunoSEQ multiplex PCR; TCRdb's copy keeps in-frame clones and lacks some. The sample contains about 120,000 clones, around 85% of which appear only once. Germline CDR1 is SGHNT and CDR2 is YYREEE (reference sequence). The CDR3 runs 15 residues. Trimming shortened V by 0 bases and J by 0 bases, and 10 bases separated the two germline ends. The record originates from a study of radiation and T cells in renal cell carcinoma. Study details: Nephrectomy followed 15 Gy stereotactic body radiation by 4 weeks. Study results and limitations: Top tumor clonotypes rose in blood 2 weeks post-radiation, then contracted.

As to time point: blood 2 weeks post-SBRT. Noted treatment: 15 Gy SBRT to primary tumor, nephrectomy 4 weeks later. Blood was sampled at baseline, 2 weeks and 4 weeks after SBRT. Clear cell pathology was present in this patient's renal cell carcinoma. This sequence joins TRBV5-4 and TRBJ2-7; maybe TRBD1 (6 bases). The specimen comprised blood, sampled from a patient whose treatment included radiotherapy and nephrectomy. The clonotype comes from a man aged 50 to 60 with renal cell carcinoma. CDR3 region: CASSLAGASSYEQYF. Written as DNA, the CDR3 is TGTGCCAGCAGCTTGGCAGGGGCCAGCTCCTACGAGCAGTACTTC. Together with reference TRBV5-4 and TRBJ2-7, the CDR3 gives the full variable domain: ETGVTQSPTHLIKTRGQQVTLRCSSQSGHNTVSWYQQALGQGPQFIFQYYREEENGRGNFPPRFSGLQFPNYSSELNVNALELDDSALYLCASSLAGASSYEQYFGPGTRLTVT.